Listed here are 25 T cell receptor beta chains from one sample, sequenced in a study of blood T cell repertoires in COVID-19. The repertoire was sequenced with immunoSEQ multiplex PCR; TCRdb's copy has only in-frame clones and lacks some. This sample has some 270,000 clones, with 85% to 90% found just once. Sequencing was done on a sample of peripheral blood. The source is a man younger than 45 with acute or convalescent COVID-19.

This clone was seen only once. The chain joins TRBV2 to TRBJ2-3; D is unclear. The CDR3 sequence is 14 residues long. V was clipped by 7 bases and J by 1 base, with 12 bases between them. Germline V gene lookup returns CDR1 SNHLY and CDR2 FYNNEI. CDR3: CASNFRRGTDTQYF. CDR3 sequence (DNA): TGTGCCAGCAATTTTAGACGGGGCACAGATACGCAGTATTTT.

This chain joins TRBV5-1 and TRBJ2-4; D gene unclear. This CDR3 is 14 amino acids long. CDR1 is SGHRS, CDR2 YFSETQ, per germline. V lost 0 bases, J lost 1 base, and 5 bases lay in between. The CDR3 loop is CASSLDIAKNIQYF. The CDR3, as DNA: TGCGCCAGCAGCTTGGATATCGCCAAAAACATTCAGTACTTC.

The rearrangement uses TRBV28 and TRBJ2-7, with TRBD2 matching over 8 bases. With 2 bases clipped from V and 9 bases from J, the junction kept 18 bases outside the gene matches. The CDR3 loop spans 17 amino acids. In germline, CDR1 is MDHEN, CDR2 SYDVKM. This CDR3 is CASSLINLAGSGKGQYF. CDR3 coding DNA: TGTGCCAGCAGTTTAATCAATCTTGCGGGTAGCGGGAAGGGGCAGTACTTC.

The chain carries TRBV4-2 and TRBJ1-2, with D hard to call. The CDR3 contains 16 residues. Trimming pared 2 bases from V and 3 bases from J, leaving 16 bases between. Germline CDR1 reads LGHNA; CDR2 reads YNFKEQ. CDR3 DNA sequence: TGTGCCAGCAGCCAACCCGACAACCCACCCTACTATGGCTACACCTTC. Translation: CASSQPDNPPYYGYTF.

This clone was seen a single time. This chain connects TRBV7-2 to TRBJ1-6, with 8 bases identical to TRBD1. Germline assignment: CDR1 SGHTA and CDR2 FQGNSA. V lost 3 bases and J lost 9; bases outside the gene matches: 4. CDR3 length equals 14 residues. CDR3 in amino acids: CASSFARGLSPLHF. CDR3 sequence (DNA): TGTGCCAGCAGCTTCGCCAGGGGGCTTTCACCCCTCCACTTT.

The gene calls are TRBV28 and TRBJ2-7; 10 bases line up with TRBD1. The length of the CDR3 is 15 residues. CDR1 is MDHEN, CDR2 SYDVKM, per germline. V dropped 6 bases and J dropped 5; count of bases not matched to a gene: 10. The CDR3 sequence is CASRTTGQGIDEQYF. The CDR3 nucleotides read TGTGCCAGCAGGACCACGGGACAGGGGATCGACGAGCAGTACTTC.

This clone was observed a few times. The chain employs TRBV5-1 and TRBJ2-1, with 10 nucleotides matching TRBD2. The CDR3 has 16 amino acids. Germline trimming cut 1 base from V and 9 bases from J; bases unmatched to any gene: 10. The germline V gene has CDR1 SGHRS and CDR2 YFSETQ. The CDR3 nucleotides read TGCGCCAGCAGCTTGAGAGCTTCTAGCGGGAGAGGTGAGCAGTTCTTC. Residues: CASSLRASSGRGEQFF. Full variable domain (remainder filled in from reference TRBV5-1 and TRBJ2-1): KAGVTQTPRYLIKTRGQQVTLSCSPISGHRSVSWYQQTPGQGLQFLFEYFSETQRNKGNFPGRFSGRQFSNSRSEMNVSTLELGDSALYLCASSLRASSGRGEQFFGPGTRLTVL.

V gene TRBV5-1 combines with J gene TRBJ1-2; 8 bases line up with TRBD1. CDR3 length: 15 residues. The J segment lost 3 bases and the V segment lost 0 bases, leaving 4 bases of the junction unmatched. CDR1 is SGHRS and CDR2 is YFSETQ in the germline V gene. The chain's CDR3 is CASSLALTGDYGYTF. The DNA of the CDR3 is TGCGCCAGCAGCTTGGCCCTGACAGGGGACTATGGCTACACCTTC. The entire variable domain, with the rest obtained from reference TRBV5-1 and TRBJ1-2, is as follows: KAGVTQTPRYLIKTRGQQVTLSCSPISGHRSVSWYQQTPGQGLQFLFEYFSETQRNKGNFPGRFSGRQFSNSRSEMNVSTLELGDSALYLCASSLALTGDYGYTFGSGTRLTVV.

The chain employs TRBV6-5 and TRBJ1-2, with D tentatively TRBD1 (6 bases). V shed 6 bases and J shed 7 bases, with 18 bases lying between them. The length of the CDR3 is 14 residues. Germline lookup yields CDR1 MNHEY and CDR2 SVGAGI. This CDR3 reads CASRSTGIGLGYTF. DNA of the CDR3: TGTGCCAGCAGATCTACAGGGATCGGGCTTGGCTACACCTTC.

This clone is a singleton in its sample. The CDR3 coding sequence is TGTGCCAGCAGTTTTAACCGGAACTATGGCTACACCTTC. It yields the protein CASSFNRNYGYTF. The gene calls are TRBV28 and TRBJ1-2; D ambiguous. V lost 3 bases to trimming and J lost 2 bases, with 7 bases between them. Germline V CDR1 and CDR2: MDHEN, SYDVKM. The CDR3 is 13 amino acids.

J is TRBJ1-1 and V is TRBV25-1; D possibly corresponds to TRBD1 (6 bases). Trimming took off 1 base at V and 6 bases at J, with 9 bases between the two ends. Germline V lookup: CDR1 MGHDK, CDR2 SYGVNS. The CDR3 length is 13 residues. CDR3 in amino acids: CASSEWGGPEAFF. The CDR3 region has the DNA TGTGCCAGCAGTGAATGGGGGGGCCCTGAAGCTTTCTTT.

V is TRBV30 and J is TRBJ1-4; 7 bases line up with TRBD1. Germline-derived CDR1 and CDR2 are GTSNPN and SVGIG (reference sequence). This CDR3 has 15 residues. J was trimmed by 8 bases and V by 3 bases; bases with no gene match: 12. This CDR3 is CAWSGRGRQTEKLFF. Written as DNA, the CDR3 is TGTGCCTGGAGCGGGAGGGGGCGTCAAACCGAAAAACTGTTTTTT.

V and J are TRBV19 and TRBJ1-2, with a tentative D call TRBD1 (6 bases). Trimming shortened V by 3 bases and J by 2 bases, and 13 bases separated the two germline ends. The germline CDR1 and CDR2 sequences are LNHDA and SQIVND (reference sequence). This CDR3 has 15 amino acids. The CDR3 nucleotides are TGTGCCAGTAGTATGGGGGCACAAGAGAACTATGGCTACACCTTC. It translates to CASSMGAQENYGYTF.

Details on this clone: The same CDR3 arises from other DNA sequences in this sample as well. DNA of the CDR3: TGTGCCAGCAGCCGAGGATCTTATCAGCCCCAGCATTTT. This sequence encodes CASSRGSYQPQHF. This chain links TRBV3-1 (or the pseudogene TRBV3-2) with TRBJ1-5, with D hard to call. Germline V lookup: CDR1 LGHDT, CDR2 YNNKEL (reference sequence). V shed 4 bases and J shed 5 bases, with 9 bases lying between them. CDR3 length: 13 amino acids.

The J gene is TRBJ2-1, the V gene TRBV11-2, with 9 bases aligning to TRBD1. Germline V gene sequence: CDR1 SGHAT, CDR2 FQNNGV. The CDR3 contains 15 residues. J gave up 6 bases and V 6 bases, and 9 bases lay outside the gene matches. CDR3 amino acids: CASSWDRAKGNEQFF. The CDR3 nucleotides read TGTGCCAGCAGTTGGGACAGGGCGAAGGGCAATGAGCAGTTCTTC.

This clone came up once. The chain has TRBV27 and TRBJ2-7, with 7 positions matching TRBD1. V lost 5 bases and J lost 2; bases outside the gene matches: 12. The length of the CDR3 is 16 residues. Germline V gene lookup returns CDR1 MNHEY and CDR2 SMNVEV (reference sequence). The CDR3 sequence: CASSLLRTGRTYEQYF. The DNA of the CDR3 is TGTGCCAGCAGTCTATTAAGGACAGGACGTACCTACGAGCAGTACTTC.

The rearrangement links TRBV29-1 to TRBJ1-1; tentatively, D is TRBD1 (6 bases). Germline loops: CDR1 SQVTM, CDR2 ANQGSEA. The CDR3 is made up of 15 amino acids. Trimming shortened V by 7 bases and J by 2 bases, and 20 bases separated the two germline ends. CDR3 in DNA: TGCAGCGCCAACATTGGGGGCCGGAAAAACACTGAAGCTTTCTTT. Its translation: CSANIGGRKNTEAFF. Based on the CDR3 plus reference TRBV29-1 and TRBJ1-1, the full variable domain is SAVISQKPSRDICQRGTSLTIQCQVDSQVTMMFWYRQQPGQSLTLIATANQGSEATYESGFVIDKFPISRPNLTFSTLTVSNMSPEDSSIYLCSANIGGRKNTEAFFGQGTRLTVV.

The chain combines TRBV5-4 with TRBJ1-1; D is ambiguous. V was pared by 7 bases and J by 0 bases, with 7 bases between. The CDR3 is 12 residues long. Looked up from germline, CDR1 is SGHNT and CDR2 is YYREEE (reference sequence). The DNA for the CDR3 is TGTGCCAGCGGCAATATGAACACTGAAGCTTTCTTT. Residues: CASGNMNTEAFF.

A few counts support this clone. This chain links TRBV19 with TRBJ2-1; 9 bases are shared with TRBD2. This CDR3 has 15 residues. With V trimmed by 2 bases and J by 3 bases, 2 bases remained unmatched. Germline values: CDR1 LNHDA, CDR2 SQIVND (reference sequence). Written as DNA, the CDR3 is TGTGCCAGTAGTATATCTAGCGGGATCTACAATGAGCAGTTCTTC. Its translation is CASSISSGIYNEQFF.

The gene calls are TRBV11-3 and TRBJ2-3, with a possible D match to TRBD1 (7 bases). Germline values: CDR1 SGHNT, CDR2 YENEEA. The CDR3 runs to 15 residues. V was clipped by 5 bases and J by 2 bases, with 14 bases between them. The CDR3 spells CASSGGGGPTDTQYF. The CDR3 DNA reads as TGTGCCAGCAGCGGAGGGGGCGGGCCCACAGATACGCAGTATTTT.

The chain is built from TRBV4-1 and TRBJ2-7; 9 positions match TRBD1. The V and J ends lost 4 bases and 4 bases, in that order; junction bases with no gene match: 11. CDR1 MGHRA and CDR2 YSYEKL come from the germline V gene. The CDR3 runs 16 residues. CDR3 in amino acids: CASSPLQGAKWYEQYF. CDR3 DNA sequence: TGCGCCAGCAGCCCTTTACAGGGGGCTAAATGGTACGAGCAGTACTTC.

This rearrangement joins TRBV6-5 to TRBJ1-2; possible D gene TRBD1, 5 bases. This CDR3 contains 13 residues. The germline V and J ends were trimmed by 4 bases and 3 bases, with 9 bases remaining between them. The germline CDR1 and CDR2 sequences are MNHEY and SVGAGI. The CDR3 here is CASSSRADYGYTF. CDR3 bases: TGTGCCAGCAGTTCCAGGGCGGACTATGGCTACACCTTC.

This chain uses TRBV19 with TRBJ2-7; 7 bases align to TRBD2. The CDR3 contains 13 residues. V lost 3 bases, J lost 5 bases, and 4 bases stayed unmatched. The germline V gene has CDR1 LNHDA and CDR2 SQIVND (reference sequence). The CDR3 protein is CASSMGGRNEQYF. The CDR3 DNA follows: TGTGCCAGTAGTATGGGAGGGCGCAACGAGCAGTACTTC.

The chain combines TRBV28 with TRBJ1-6, with D possibly being TRBD1 (6 bases). The CDR3 sequence is 13 residues long. V lost 6 bases, J lost 8 bases, and 11 bases lay in between. The germline CDR1 and CDR2 sequences are MDHEN and SYDVKM. CDR3 amino acids: CASRGARDSPLHF. The CDR3, as DNA: TGTGCCAGCAGGGGGGCACGAGATTCACCCCTCCACTTT.

The chain carries TRBV5-1 and TRBJ2-5; no firm D call. Germline V gene sequence: CDR1 SGHRS, CDR2 YFSETQ. There are 13 residues in the CDR3. Trimming took 1 base from V and 3 from J, leaving 7 bases between them. The CDR3, as DNA: TGCGCCAGCAGCTTGTGGGCAGAAGAGACCCAGTACTTC. This codes for CASSLWAEETQYF. Complete variable domain (other parts from reference TRBV5-1 and TRBJ2-5): KAGVTQTPRYLIKTRGQQVTLSCSPISGHRSVSWYQQTPGQGLQFLFEYFSETQRNKGNFPGRFSGRQFSNSRSEMNVSTLELGDSALYLCASSLWAEETQYFGPGTRLLVL.